These T cell receptor beta chains were read from a single sample in a study of blood T cell repertoires in COVID-19. TCRdb's copy holds only in-frame clones and misses some; the assay was immunoSEQ multiplex PCR. The top ten hold roughly 10% of the sample, which has over 90,000 clones, approximately 80% seen once. Sequencing used peripheral blood. The source is a man in his 60s with active or convalescent COVID-19. The CDR3 runs from the conserved cysteine through the conserved F or W. Each record gives: J gene, V gene, clone size, CDR3 protein. Clone sizes are given selectively: once, few, many, or a class where the clone is expanded.

J: TRBJ1-2; V: TRBV6-5; size: once; CDR3: CASSYSRRAYGYTF
J: TRBJ1-2; V: TRBV6-1; size: few; CDR3: CASSEGWGQNYGYTF
J: TRBJ1-1; V: TRBV5-1; size: NA; CDR3: CASSLRGTEAFF
J: TRBJ2-2; V: TRBV19; size: once; CDR3: CASSFGGAAGTGELFF
J: TRBJ1-5; V: TRBV7-8; size: NA; CDR3: CASSLGQGASRVQPQHF
J: TRBJ1-1; V: TRBV2; size: NA; CDR3: CASQVQGLNTEAFF
J: TRBJ1-1; V: TRBV18; size: NA; CDR3: CASSGGRGRNTEAFF
J: TRBJ1-2; V: TRBV29-1; size: NA; CDR3: CSVFGGYGYTF
J: TRBJ2-3; V: TRBV10-3; size: NA; CDR3: CAISGPGRADTQYF
J: TRBJ2-2; V: TRBV11-3; size: once; CDR3: CASSLVGGGELFF
J: TRBJ1-2; V: TRBV28; size: NA; CDR3: CASSRGSGYGYTF
J: TRBJ1-2; V: TRBV6-1; size: NA; CDR3: CASSERHGYGYTF
J: TRBJ2-1; V: TRBV5-1; size: few; CDR3: CASSLGTGGSQSSYNEQFF
J: TRBJ2-5; V: TRBV28; size: NA; CDR3: CASSFLGTGVTQYF
J: TRBJ1-3; V: TRBV9; size: NA; CDR3: CASSVGTGFGNTIYF
J: TRBJ1-4; V: TRBV5-1; size: NA; CDR3: CASSLSPGTPIEKLFF
J: TRBJ1-5; V: TRBV15; size: NA; CDR3: CATSRDDGGNQPQHF
J: TRBJ2-2; V: TRBV24-1; size: NA; CDR3: CATSDPAGELFF
J: TRBJ1-2; V: TRBV29-1; size: NA; CDR3: CSVQQGSSYGYTF
J: TRBJ1-2; V: TRBV6-6; size: NA; CDR3: CASSPTGDYGYTF
J: TRBJ2-1; V: TRBV18; size: NA; CDR3: CASSETGGFYNEQFF
J: TRBJ2-5; V: TRBV2; size: once; CDR3: CASDYGIQETQYF
J: TRBJ1-5; V: TRBV18; size: few; CDR3: CASSPTTTGFQPQHF
J: TRBJ2-7; V: TRBV29-1; size: NA; CDR3: CSAGDIPSYEQYF
J: TRBJ2-1; V: TRBV7-8; size: NA; CDR3: CASSPNSGSGVNEQFF
J: TRBJ1-5; V: TRBV18; size: NA; CDR3: CASSPTGTGRNQPQHF
J: TRBJ2-5; V: TRBV6-5; size: NA; CDR3: CASSYLTSGQETQYF
J: TRBJ2-7; V: TRBV3-1/TRBV3-2; size: NA; CDR3: CASSQGGTGLYEQYF
J: TRBJ2-3; V: TRBV4-1; size: NA; CDR3: CASSQELAGAITDTQYF
J: TRBJ2-5; V: TRBV19; size: NA; CDR3: CASSPGQVGRETQYF
J: TRBJ2-3; V: TRBV3-1/TRBV3-2; size: NA; CDR3: CASSQHPDTQYF
J: TRBJ2-5; V: TRBV3-1/TRBV3-2; size: NA; CDR3: CASSHLGQGSYGTQYF
J: TRBJ2-5; V: TRBV5-1; size: many; CDR3: CASSLGLGGGETQYF
J: TRBJ2-5; V: TRBV30; size: NA; CDR3: CASRQSGQQETQYF
J: TRBJ2-2; V: TRBV4-1; size: NA; CDR3: CASSQDLGFGELFF
J: TRBJ1-3; V: TRBV5-1; size: NA; CDR3: CASSETGSRERYRPGNTIYF
J: TRBJ2-1; V: TRBV29-1; size: NA; CDR3: CSSPQRGYNEQFF
J: TRBJ1-4; V: TRBV25-1; size: NA; CDR3: CASSELGAGASEKLFF
J: TRBJ1-1; V: TRBV25-1; size: NA; CDR3: CASSGLPGTEAFF
J: TRBJ2-1; V: TRBV11-2; size: NA; CDR3: CASSSQAERAHNEQFF
J: TRBJ2-2; V: TRBV28; size: NA; CDR3: CASSPQGPGELFF
J: TRBJ1-1; V: TRBV7-9; size: many; CDR3: CASSSPENTEAFF
J: TRBJ2-5; V: TRBV5-6; size: NA; CDR3: CASSFTLGGQQETQYF
J: TRBJ2-3; V: TRBV2; size: NA; CDR3: CASTLQGMGTDTQYF
J: TRBJ2-5; V: TRBV28; size: NA; CDR3: CASRLGGQKQETQYF